The rows below give T cell receptor beta chains drawn from one sample of a study of T cells in Graves' hyperthyroidism and ophthalmopathy. TCRdb re-derived calls from the multiplex PCR reads in MiXCR, one entry per CDR3 protein. The data hold about 250,000 distinct CDR3 sequences, with roughly a quarter observed a single time. Sequenced: blood. These receptors were obtained from a woman in her thirties or forties with Graves' ophthalmopathy. CDR3s include the opening cysteine and the closing phenylalanine or tryptophan. The D gene is left open where the match is weak. Only part of the rows carry a size: once, few, many, or a class if the clone is expanded.

v_call	d_call	clone_size	j_call	cdr3_aa	cdr3_nt
TRBV6-1	-	-	TRBJ2-7	CASTRVDSSYEQYF	TGTGCCAGCACTCGAGTGGATAGTTCCTACGAGCAGTACTTC
TRBV4-2	-	many	TRBJ2-7	CASSQEGRPDEQYF	TGTGCCAGCAGCCAAGAGGGGCGGCCGGACGAGCAGTACTTC
TRBV11-2	-	many	TRBJ2-7	CASSLKRYEQYF	TGTGCCAGCAGCTTAAAGAGGTACGAGCAGTACTTC
TRBV19	-	-	TRBJ1-5	CASSPRPGIGFRNQPQHF	TGTGCCAGTAGTCCCCGGCCAGGGATCGGTTTTCGGAATCAGCCCCAGCATTTT
TRBV4-2	-	many	TRBJ2-2	CASSPLSRELFF	TGTGCCAGCAGCCCCCTAAGCCGGGAGCTGTTTTTT
TRBV6-5	-	once	TRBJ1-2	CASSYSPNYGYTF	TGTGCCAGCAGTTACTCCCCTAACTATGGCTACACCTTC
TRBV20-1	-	many	TRBJ2-7	CSARDFQGDSGPEQYF	TGCAGTGCTAGAGATTTCCAGGGGGACTCAGGGCCCGAGCAGTACTTC
TRBV28	-	-	TRBJ1-2	CASRQGHGYTF	TGTGCCAGCAGACAGGGCCATGGCTACACCTTC
TRBV6-5	-	many	TRBJ1-6	CASRPGLNSPLHF	TGTGCCAGCAGACCGGGCCTTAATTCACCCCTCCACTTT
TRBV12-3/TRBV12-4	-	many	TRBJ2-4	CASSIGWDIQYF	TGTGCCAGCTCAATAGGGTGGGACATTCAGTACTTC
TRBV19	-	many	TRBJ1-5	CASSPKNQPQHF	TGTGCCAGTAGTCCGAAGAATCAGCCCCAGCATTTT
TRBV7-9	TRBD1	-	TRBJ2-7	CASREGQGLEQYF	TGTGCCAGCAGGGAAGGACAGGGCCTCGAGCAGTACTTC
TRBV11-2	-	once	TRBJ1-2	CASSEEGYGYTF	TGTGCCAGCAGCGAGGAGGGCTATGGCTACACCTTC
TRBV14	TRBD1	many	TRBJ1-6	CASSKATGGAGNSPLHF	TGTGCCAGCAGCAAGGCCACAGGGGGCGCGGGGAATTCACCCCTCCACTTT
TRBV6-1	-	many	TRBJ1-1	CASSGTEARAAFF	TGTGCCAGCAGTGGGACGGAAGCCCGGGCGGCTTTCTTT
TRBV7-9	-	many	TRBJ1-2	CASSLGRARQGLYGYTF	TGTGCCAGCAGCTTAGGACGGGCACGTCAGGGCCTCTATGGCTACACCTTC
TRBV7-3	-	many	TRBJ2-7	CASSLVPGLEQYF	TGTGCCAGCAGCTTAGTCCCAGGGCTCGAGCAGTACTTC
TRBV7-9	-	many	TRBJ1-5	CASSLANQPQHF	TGTGCCAGCAGCTTAGCGAATCAGCCCCAGCATTTT
TRBV6-1	-	once	TRBJ1-2	CASSERGGVGYTF	TGTGCCAGCAGTGAACGTGGCGGGGTGGGCTACACCTTC
TRBV15	-	-	TRBJ2-7	CATSRDRALGYEQYF	TGTGCCACCAGCAGAGATAGGGCCTTGGGGTACGAGCAGTACTTC
TRBV6-5	TRBD2	many	TRBJ2-5	CASRGREIGTQYF	TGTGCCAGCCGAGGGAGGGAAATTGGGACCCAGTACTTC
TRBV28	-	many	TRBJ2-7	CASSFPESYEQYF	TGTGCCAGCAGTTTCCCTGAATCCTACGAGCAGTACTTC
TRBV20-1	-	many	TRBJ1-5	CSAGGQVYQPQHF	TGCAGTGCTGGGGGGCAGGTATACCAGCCCCAGCATTTT
TRBV10-3	-	-	TRBJ2-5	CAISVEPGETQYF	TGTGCCATCAGTGTAGAGCCCGGAGAGACCCAGTACTTC
TRBV9	-	many	TRBJ2-2	CASNPGQATTGELFF	TGTGCCAGCAACCCGGGACAAGCAACTACCGGGGAGCTGTTTTTT
TRBV4-1	TRBD1	many	TRBJ1-1	CASGGTGHSVNTEAFF	TGCGCCAGCGGTGGGACAGGGCACTCCGTGAACACTGAAGCTTTCTTT
TRBV28	-	many	TRBJ2-7	CASSKGFYEQYF	TGTGCCAGCAGTAAGGGTTTCTACGAGCAGTACTTC
TRBV10-3	TRBD2	many	TRBJ2-5	CAIRPGLAGVRGETQYF	TGTGCCATCAGACCGGGACTAGCGGGAGTACGGGGAGAGACCCAGTACTTC
TRBV11-2	TRBD2	-	TRBJ2-7	CASSARQGLAGGRGYEQYF	TGTGCCAGCAGCGCCCGTCAGGGACTAGCGGGAGGCAGGGGCTACGAGCAGTACTTC
TRBV6-1	-	many	TRBJ1-5	CASSEAQGSQPQHF	TGTGCCAGCAGTGAAGCGCAGGGGAGTCAGCCCCAGCATTTT
TRBV7-2	TRBD2	many	TRBJ2-7	CASSFGLVEGEQYF	TGTGCCAGCAGCTTCGGACTAGTGGAGGGCGAGCAGTACTTC
TRBV6-5	-	many	TRBJ1-1	CASSYSGEEAFF	TGTGCCAGCAGTTACTCTGGTGAAGAAGCTTTCTTT
TRBV4-2	TRBD1	many	TRBJ2-4	CASSQPQGQGDRIQYF	TGTGCCAGCAGCCAGCCCCAAGGACAGGGTGATCGCATTCAGTACTTC
TRBV5-1	-	many	TRBJ2-7	CASSAGTASSYEQYF	TGCGCCAGCAGCGCCGGGACCGCAAGCTCCTACGAGCAGTACTTC
TRBV20-1	-	many	TRBJ2-7	CSAVGGKPPNEQYF	TGCAGTGCCGTTGGGGGCAAACCTCCTAACGAGCAGTACTTC
TRBV20-1	-	many	TRBJ2-4	CSARGSPGNIQYF	TGCAGTGCTAGAGGCTCGCCGGGTAACATTCAGTACTTC
TRBV12-3/TRBV12-4	TRBD1	-	TRBJ1-1	CASSSEQGSEAFF	TGTGCCAGCAGTTCCGAACAGGGGTCTGAAGCTTTCTTT
TRBV7-2	-	many	TRBJ2-7	CASSPGGPGLYEQYF	TGTGCCAGCAGCCCAGGGGGGCCGGGGCTCTACGAGCAGTACTTC
TRBV24-1	-	many	TRBJ2-3	CATSDSAKAVDVTQYF	TGTGCCACCAGTGATTCCGCCAAGGCGGTGGACGTGACGCAGTATTTT
TRBV3-1	TRBD2	-	TRBJ2-2	CASSQDETSASGELFF	TGTGCCAGCAGCCAAGATGAGACTAGCGCCTCCGGGGAGCTGTTTTTT
TRBV10-3	-	many	TRBJ1-2	CAISGLVGYTF	TGTGCCATCAGTGGACTGGTGGGCTACACCTTC